This TCR beta chain was captured by sequencing in a study of human T cells and chemical hapten exposure. Study-wide results and caveats: Clustering by CDR3 similarity yielded significantly more large clusters from expanded TCRs than controls. Donors, who had alopecia, may show an immune response that differs from healthy people's.

In the study's own analysis: Samples ranged from roughly 20,000 to 750,000 TCRs, with a median of roughly 93,000. TCRdb re-called the RACE reads through MiXCR, storing one row per CDR3 protein. TCRdb's processing, not the authors' own work, is the source of the V and J calls. The data show 300,000 to 400,000 distinct CDR3 sequences, more than 4.5% seen once. Time point here: pre-sensitization, week 0. The treatment denotes: therapeutic diphenylcyclopropenone sensitization with weekly scalp DPC. This clonotype was seen ten or more times. Its cognate antigen is unknown. The sample was whole blood, taken in connection with sensitization to the hapten diphenylcyclopropenone (DPC). The sequence derives from a woman aged 50 to 65 with alopecia areata. Some clones in this sample may be carry-over from other donors' samples.

This CDR3 is CASSLVQGLNYGYTF. The CDR3 bases are TGTGCCAGCAGTTTGGTGCAGGGACTAAACTATGGCTACACCTTC. The J gene is TRBJ1-2, the V gene TRBV12-3 or TRBV12-4; TRBD1 might be the D (5 bases). The CDR3 extends over 15 amino acids. V gave up 3 bases and J gave up 2 bases, with 13 bases separating them.